The 12 T cell receptor beta chains below all came from one sample that was sequenced in a study of T cell responses to AZD1222 COVID-19 vaccine. Method: immunoSEQ multiplex PCR; TCRdb's copy keeps in-frame clones and lacks some. The table has 95,000 to 100,000 clones, approximately 84% seen once; the top ten hold 12% to 15%. Sequenced here: peripheral blood, sampled 28 days after the second AZD1222 dose. These receptor sequences come from an adult who received the AZD1222 COVID-19 vaccine.

The chain carries TRBV29-1 and TRBJ2-6; perhaps TRBD2 as D (6 bases). This CDR3 has 17 amino acids. Germline loops: CDR1 SQVTM, CDR2 ANQGSEA. V was cut by 0 bases and J by 0 bases, with 12 bases left in between. CDR3 nucleotide sequence: TGCAGCGTTGAAGATTGGCGGGACCGCTCTGGGGCCAACGTCCTGACTTTC. Translating gives CSVEDWRDRSGANVLTF.

This chain uses TRBV24-1 with TRBJ2-1; weak D call: TRBD2 (6 bases). The CDR3 runs to 14 residues. Trimming stripped 6 bases from V and 9 bases from J, with 17 bases between. Germline V gives CDR1 KGHDR, CDR2 SFDVKD. The CDR3 spells CATSPGDRGGEQFF. The CDR3 bases are TGTGCCACCAGTCCGGGAGATAGGGGTGGTGAGCAGTTCTTC.

The chain combines TRBV5-1 with TRBJ1-1; weak D call: TRBD1 (5 bases). The germline V and J ends were trimmed by 0 bases and 5 bases, with 14 bases remaining between them. The CDR3 has 15 amino acids. Germline CDR1 reads SGHRS; CDR2 reads YFSETQ. In DNA, the CDR3 is TGCGCCAGCAGCTTGGAACCCTTGGGGGAGACTGAAGCTTTCTTT. This sequence encodes CASSLEPLGETEAFF.

The gene calls are TRBV6-6 and TRBJ1-6; the D is unclear. The CDR3 is made up of 13 amino acids. Deletions cut 2 bases from V and 15 bases from J, with 14 bases between. Per the germline V gene, CDR1 is MNHNY and CDR2 is SVGAGI (reference sequence). CDR3 in amino acids: CASSYGKVVYLHF. CDR3 DNA sequence: TGTGCCAGCAGTTACGGAAAGGTCGTCTACCTCCACTTT.

V gene TRBV6-1 combines with J gene TRBJ1-4; a possible D gene is TRBD1 (6 bases). The V and J ends lost 0 bases and 9 bases respectively, with 11 bases between them. The CDR3 is 14 residues long. Per the germline V gene, CDR1 is MNHNS and CDR2 is SASEGT. CDR3 in DNA: TGTGCCAGCAGTGAAGCACCTGGACAGCAAAAACTGTTTTTT. Translation: CASSEAPGQQKLFF.

J is TRBJ2-7 and V is TRBV19, with a weak D call TRBD2 (5 bases). V lost 4 bases and J lost 6, with 13 bases in between. The germline V gene has CDR1 LNHDA and CDR2 SQIVND (reference sequence). CDR3 length: 13 residues. CDR3 protein: CASSKMGVSEQYF. In DNA, the CDR3 is TGTGCCAGTAGTAAGATGGGAGTGAGCGAGCAGTACTTC.

The chain has TRBV18 and TRBJ1-1, with 9 bases lining up with TRBD1. This CDR3 contains 16 residues. Trimming at V came to 2 bases and at J to 4 bases, leaving 8 bases not matched to a gene. CDR1 KGHSH and CDR2 LQKENI come from the germline V gene. The CDR3 coding sequence is TGTGCCAGCTCACCAGCCCTTCGGGACAGGGCCACTGAAGCTTTCTTT. It codes for CASSPALRDRATEAFF.

The CDR3 reads CASRSPGGYEQYF. The CDR3 DNA follows: TGTGCCAGCAGGTCTCCAGGGGGCTACGAGCAGTACTTC. This chain links TRBV3-1 (or the pseudogene TRBV3-2) with TRBJ2-7; 7 bases match TRBD1. With V trimmed by 6 bases and J by 3 bases, 5 bases remained unmatched. CDR1 is LGHDT, CDR2 YNNKEL, per germline (reference sequence). The CDR3 runs to 13 residues.

This chain joins TRBV11-1 and TRBJ1-1; D is uncertain. CDR1 is SGHAT and CDR2 is FQDESV in the germline V gene (reference sequence). The CDR3 has 14 residues. The V and J ends lost 2 bases and 4 bases respectively, with 11 bases between them. CDR3 sequence (DNA): TGTGCCAGCAGCTTACAAGAGGGCGGCACTGAAGCTTTCTTT. It codes for CASSLQEGGTEAFF.

The genes are TRBV19 and TRBJ1-5; 7 positions agree with TRBD1. The CDR3 is 13 amino acids. The V gene's germline CDR1 is LNHDA and CDR2 SQIVND (reference sequence). The J segment lost 7 bases and the V segment lost 7 bases, leaving 7 bases of the junction unmatched. In DNA form, the CDR3 reads TGTGCCAGTACCCAACAGGGGATGCAGCCCCAGCATTTT. Its protein product is CASTQQGMQPQHF.

Notes on this clone: One end of the junction fails to match germline, which may point to a read error. The CDR3 coding sequence is TGTGCCACCCGTGACGACGCAGATACGCAGTATTTT. Its protein product is CATRDDADTQYF. This chain joins TRBV24-1 and TRBJ2-3, with no clear D. The germline V gene has CDR1 KGHDR and CDR2 SFDVKD. This CDR3 region has 12 residues.

The chain links TRBV29-1 to TRBJ2-2, with TRBD2 as a possible D gene (5 bases). Germline V gene sequence: CDR1 SQVTM, CDR2 ANQGSEA. CDR3 length: 14 amino acids. The ends were cut back, 7 bases at V and 0 bases at J, with 12 bases in the middle. This CDR3 reads CSGRTGSNTGELFF. The CDR3 DNA sequence: TGCAGCGGTAGGACTGGATCGAACACCGGGGAGCTGTTTTTT.